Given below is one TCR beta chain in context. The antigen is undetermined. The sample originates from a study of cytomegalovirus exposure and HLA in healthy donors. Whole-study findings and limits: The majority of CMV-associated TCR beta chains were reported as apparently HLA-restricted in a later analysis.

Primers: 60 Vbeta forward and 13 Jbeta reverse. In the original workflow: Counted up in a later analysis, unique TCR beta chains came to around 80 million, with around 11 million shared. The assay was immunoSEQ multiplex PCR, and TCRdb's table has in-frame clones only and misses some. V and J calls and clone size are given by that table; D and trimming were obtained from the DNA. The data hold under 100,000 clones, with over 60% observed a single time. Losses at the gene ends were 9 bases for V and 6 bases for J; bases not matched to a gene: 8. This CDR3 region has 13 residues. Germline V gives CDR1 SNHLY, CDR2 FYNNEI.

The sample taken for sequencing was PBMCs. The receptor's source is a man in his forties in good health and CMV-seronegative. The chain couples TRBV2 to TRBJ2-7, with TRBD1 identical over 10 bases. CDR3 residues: CASRRDRGSEQYF. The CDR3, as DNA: TGTGCCAGTCGCCGGGACAGGGGTTCCGAGCAGTACTTC.